One and the same sample provided the 19 T cell receptor beta chains below, sequenced in a study of a mutant IDH1 vaccine in newly diagnosed glioma. As for time point: week 47, end of study. Mutant IDH1 20-mer peptide, at 300 ug, made up each vaccine dose, with topical imiquimod. TCRdb keeps only in-frame clones here, not all; method: immunoSEQ multiplex PCR. The repertoire consists of some 34,000 clones, with 80% to 95% occurring once and the leading ten covering 5% to 6.5%. These receptors are not linked to any known antigen. The sequencing used PBMCs, collected from a glioma patient whose treatment included an IDH1 peptide vaccine. Every receptor here comes from a woman between 40 and 55 years old with glioma.

The V gene is TRBV27, the J gene TRBJ2-7, with TRBD2 matching 9 bases. CDR1 and CDR2 from the germline V gene are MNHEY and SMNVEV (reference sequence). CDR3 size: 14 residues. The J segment lost 6 bases and the V segment lost 5 bases, leaving 8 bases of the junction unmatched. The CDR3 DNA reads as TGTGCCAGCAGTCCTTCCGGGACTAGCTTCGAGCAGTACTTC. Translating gives CASSPSGTSFEQYF.

The CDR3 DNA is TGTGCCAGCAGCACAGACAGGGGGCTATGGGGCTACACCTTC. Amino acids: CASSTDRGLWGYTF. V is TRBV7-2 and J is TRBJ1-2, with TRBD1 identical over 10 bases. Per the germline V gene, CDR1 is SGHTA and CDR2 is FQGNSA. This CDR3 region has 14 residues. Trimming cost V 5 bases and J 8 bases; bases outside gene matches: 8.

The chain combines TRBV5-4 with TRBJ2-1; no clear D. The germline V and J ends were trimmed by 2 bases and 2 bases, with 14 bases remaining between them. This CDR3 spans 16 amino acids. CDR1 and CDR2 from the germline V gene are SGHNT and YYREEE (reference sequence). CDR3 residues: CASSFEGPPPYNEQFF. The CDR3 coding sequence is TGTGCCAGCAGCTTTGAAGGGCCCCCCCCCTACAATGAGCAGTTCTTC.

This clone was counted a few times. The chain employs TRBV13 and TRBJ2-3, with 12 bases identical to TRBD2. V lost 6 bases to trimming and J lost 2 bases; unmatched junction nucleotides: 6. CDR3 size: 16 residues. Germline assignment: CDR1 PRHDT and CDR2 FYEKMQ (reference sequence). CDR3 sequence reads: CASSTRTSGDTDTQYF. The CDR3 DNA follows: TGTGCCAGCAGTACCAGGACTAGCGGGGACACAGATACGCAGTATTTT.

J is TRBJ2-7 and V is TRBV5-8; 8 bases align to TRBD1. The CDR3 is 13 amino acids. Germline assignment: CDR1 SGHTS and CDR2 YDEGEE. V lost 6 bases and J lost 3; bases outside the gene matches: 5. CDR3 bases: TGTGCCAGCACTCTGGACAGGGACTACGAGCAGTACTTC. This translates into CASTLDRDYEQYF.

The chain carries TRBV4-3 and TRBJ1-1; D not certain. V lost 1 base and J 3 bases, leaving 12 bases between the germline ends. The germline V gene encodes CDR1 LGHNA and CDR2 YSLEER. CDR3 length: 15 residues. The CDR3 loop reads CASSQAPNGYTEAFF. The CDR3 nucleotides are TGCGCCAGCAGCCAAGCCCCAAATGGGTACACTGAAGCTTTCTTT.

J is TRBJ2-5 and V is TRBV19; a weak D match, TRBD1 (5 bases). The germline V and J ends were trimmed by 2 bases and 4 bases, with 11 bases remaining between them. The CDR3 has 14 residues. The germline CDR1 and CDR2 sequences are LNHDA and SQIVND (reference sequence). CDR3 sequence: CASSIQGAVETQYF. The CDR3 DNA reads as TGTGCCAGTAGTATACAAGGGGCTGTAGAGACCCAGTACTTC.

This clone was picked up one time. The rearrangement joins TRBV9 to TRBJ2-1; no clear D gene. Germline V gene sequence: CDR1 SGDLS, CDR2 YYNGEE. Trimming took 4 bases from V and 6 from J, leaving 11 bases between them. The CDR3 length is 13 residues. Here the CDR3 DNA reads TGTGCCAGCAGCCTCGGATCGGGCAATGAGCAGTTCTTC. It codes for CASSLGSGNEQFF.

This clone was recorded once. The chain carries TRBV25-1 and TRBJ2-1; D gene ambiguous. Germline V lookup: CDR1 MGHDK, CDR2 SYGVNS. The CDR3 totals 12 residues. With 4 bases removed from V and 8 bases from J, the gap between germline ends came to 9 bases. The CDR3 is CASSAPGYEQFF. The CDR3 DNA reads as TGTGCCAGCAGTGCGCCGGGCTATGAGCAGTTCTTC. The full variable domain, in which reference TRBV25-1 and TRBJ2-1 provide the parts outside the CDR3, is EADIYQTPRYLVIGTGKKITLECSQTMGHDKMYWYQQDPGMELHLIHYSYGVNSTEKGDLSSESTVSRIRTEHFPLTLESARPSHTSQYLCASSAPGYEQFFGPGTRLTVL.

This CDR3 reads CASSQGLAGAAAGELFF. CDR3 bases: TGCGCCAGCAGCCAAGGACTAGCGGGAGCAGCTGCCGGGGAGCTGTTTTTT. The gene calls are TRBV4-1 and TRBJ2-2, with 12 bases fitting TRBD2. This CDR3 is 17 amino acids long. The V gene's germline CDR1 is MGHRA and CDR2 YSYEKL. Losses at the gene ends were 1 base for V and 6 bases for J; bases not matched to a gene: 6.

The chain uses TRBV9 and TRBJ2-2; 11 bases map to TRBD2. The junction had 8 bases not matched to a gene; V was cut back by 0 bases and J by 4 bases. The V gene's germline CDR1 is SGDLS and CDR2 YYNGEE. CDR3 size: 18 residues. DNA of the CDR3: TGTGCCAGCAGCGTAGCTCCCGGACTAGCGGGCACCACCGGGGAGCTGTTTTTT. This codes for CASSVAPGLAGTTGELFF. The full variable domain, with the rest looked up from reference TRBV9 and TRBJ2-2, is DSGVTQTPKHLITATGQRVTLRCSPRSGDLSVYWYQQSLDQGLQFLIQYYNGEERAKGNILERFSAQQFPDLHSELNLSSLELGDSALYFCASSVAPGLAGTTGELFFGEGSRLTVL.

The chain is built from TRBV29-1 and TRBJ1-4, with D tentatively TRBD1 (5 bases). CDR3 length equals 13 residues. Trimming cost V 3 bases and J 8 bases, with 13 bases left between them. Germline V CDR1 and CDR2: SQVTM, ANQGSEA. CDR3 nucleotide sequence: TGCAGCGTTGAGGGGCAGGGTCGGGAAAAACTGTTTTTT. This gives the protein CSVEGQGREKLFF.

This rearrangement joins TRBV7-2 to TRBJ1-2; 8 bases are shared with TRBD1. Looked up from germline, CDR1 is SGHTA and CDR2 is FQGNSA. V shed 4 bases and J 4 bases; nucleotides not matched to a gene: 8. The CDR3 runs to 15 residues. DNA of the CDR3: TGTGCCAGCAGCTCTTTTTCGGGACAGGTCTATGGCTACACCTTC. Translated: CASSSFSGQVYGYTF.

This clone is a singleton in its sample. V usage is TRBV14 and J usage is TRBJ2-2; 7 bases line up with TRBD1. The CDR3 is made up of 15 amino acids. Trimming at V came to 4 bases and at J to 7 bases, leaving 9 bases not matched to a gene. Germline-derived CDR1 and CDR2 are SGHDN and FVKESK. The CDR3 here is CASSRRQGLDGELFF. Here the CDR3 DNA reads TGTGCCAGCAGCCGCCGACAGGGCCTAGACGGGGAGCTGTTTTTT. The entire variable domain, with the rest obtained from reference TRBV14 and TRBJ2-2, is as follows: EAGVTQFPSHSVIEKGQTVTLRCDPISGHDNLYWYRRVMGKEIKFLLHFVKESKQDESGMPNNRFLAERTGGTYSTLKVQPAELEDSGVYFCASSRRQGLDGELFFGEGSRLTVL.

V usage is TRBV5-6 and J usage is TRBJ2-3; TRBD2 agrees at 12 bases. The CDR3 extends over 15 amino acids. J gave up 4 bases and V 5 bases, and 5 bases lay outside the gene matches. Germline V gene lookup returns CDR1 SGHDT and CDR2 YYEEEE. The CDR3 DNA is TGTGCCAGCAGGCTAGCGGGGGGGAGGGCAGATACGCAGTATTTT. This codes for CASRLAGGRADTQYF. The full variable domain, with the rest looked up from reference TRBV5-6 and TRBJ2-3, is DAGVTQSPTHLIKTRGQQVTLRCSPKSGHDTVSWYQQALGQGPQFIFQYYEEEERQRGNFPDRFSGHQFPNYSSELNVNALLLGDSALYLCASRLAGGRADTQYFGPGTRLTVL.

The chain couples TRBV5-1 to TRBJ2-5; 9 bases are a match to TRBD2. This CDR3 comprises 16 residues. Germline V CDR1 and CDR2: SGHRS, YFSETQ. The V segment lost 5 bases and the J segment 1 base; nucleotides outside the gene matches: 9. The CDR3 spells CASSLSGSGGQETQYF. The CDR3 DNA is TGCGCCAGCAGTCTTAGCGGGAGTGGGGGCCAAGAGACCCAGTACTTC.

This clone occurred once. In DNA, the CDR3 is TGTGCCAGCAGAGTAGCGGGTCGCTCCTACGAGCAGTACTTC. It encodes CASRVAGRSYEQYF. V and J are TRBV6-5 and TRBJ2-7; 7 nucleotides line up with TRBD2. V lost 6 bases and J lost 0; bases outside the gene matches: 5. Germline V CDR1 and CDR2: MNHEY, SVGAGI. The CDR3 covers 14 residues.

V usage is TRBV5-8 and J usage is TRBJ1-6; no reliable D call. This CDR3 spans 15 amino acids. Trimming cost V 1 base and J 1 base, with 6 bases left between them. The germline V gene encodes CDR1 SGHTS and CDR2 YDEGEE. The CDR3 DNA sequence: TGTGCCAGCAGCTTGCGGGGATCCTATAATTCACCCCTCCACTTT. Translated: CASSLRGSYNSPLHF.

The genes are TRBV4-1 and TRBJ1-6, with a tentative D call TRBD1 (5 bases). Trimming took off 3 bases at V and 11 bases at J, with 20 bases between the two ends. The CDR3 spans 16 residues. The germline V gene has CDR1 MGHRA and CDR2 YSYEKL. The DNA for the CDR3 is TGCGCCAGCAGCCACGCAAAGGCGGGGGGTCCACCACCCCTCCACTTT. Encoded protein: CASSHAKAGGPPPLHF.